The clone carrying this TCR beta chain was seen a handful of times. Its antigen is unknown. The source material, RNA transcripts, was used to amplify TCR beta CDR3 regions. Carried out on the TCR CDR3, a first-round RT-PCR used the HTBI primer set. MiXCR, run by TCRdb on the multiplex PCR reads, gives a single entry per CDR3 protein. The top ten hold around a sixth of the sample, which has approximately 610,000 distinct CDR3 sequences, 16% seen once. The CDR3 has 14 amino acids. The germline V and J ends were trimmed by 0 bases and 2 bases, with 6 bases remaining between them. Germline assignment: CDR1 KGHDR and CDR2 SFDVKD. The data derive from a study of T cells in Graves' hyperthyroidism and ophthalmopathy. Study-wide findings and caveats: The blood repertoire included most of the expanded thyroid clonotypes above 0.001.

Across 18 months, stable Graves' hyperthyroidism was marked by no progression to ophthalmopathy. The hyperthyroidism was newly diagnosed and had lasted under 2 months; the patients were aged 18 to 65. The PBMCs studied were ones that came from 10 ml fresh peripheral blood. The V gene is TRBV24-1, the J gene TRBJ1-2, with D uncertain. Sequencing input: blood. This clonotype was sampled from a woman under 30 with Graves' hyperthyroidism. CDR3 residues: CATSDLQLNYGYTF. In nucleotides, the CDR3 is TGTGCCACCAGTGATTTGCAGCTAAACTATGGCTACACCTTC.